This entry features one T cell receptor beta chain sequence. These data originate in a study of control samples from healthy donors and cancer patients. The assay was immunoSEQ multiplex PCR, and TCRdb's table has in-frame clones only and misses some. The table shows about 120,000 clones, with around nine tenths occurring only once. V was trimmed by 0 bases and J by 5 bases, leaving 14 bases between them. The CDR3 totals 15 residues. From germline, CDR1 is SGDLS and CDR2 YYNGEE. The rearrangement uses TRBV9 and TRBJ2-5; a possible D gene is TRBD1 (6 bases). The sequenced sample consisted of blood. This receptor was taken from a man in his thirties or forties in good health. CDR3 sequence reads: CASSVEVGARETQYF. The DNA for the CDR3 is TGTGCCAGCAGCGTAGAAGTGGGGGCGCGGGAGACCCAGTACTTC.